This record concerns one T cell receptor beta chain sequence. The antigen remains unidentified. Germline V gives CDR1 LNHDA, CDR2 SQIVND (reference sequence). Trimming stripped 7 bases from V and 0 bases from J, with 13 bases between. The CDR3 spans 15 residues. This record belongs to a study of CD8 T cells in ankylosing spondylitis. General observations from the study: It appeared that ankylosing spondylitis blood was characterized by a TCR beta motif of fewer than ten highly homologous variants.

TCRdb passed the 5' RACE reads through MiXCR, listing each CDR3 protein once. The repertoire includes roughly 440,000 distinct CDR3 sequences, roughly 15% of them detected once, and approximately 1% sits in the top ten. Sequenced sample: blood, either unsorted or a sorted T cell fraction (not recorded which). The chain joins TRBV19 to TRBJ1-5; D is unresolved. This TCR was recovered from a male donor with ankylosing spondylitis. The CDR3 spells CASNFSRYSNQPQHF. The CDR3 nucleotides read TGTGCCAGTAACTTTAGTAGGTATAGCAATCAGCCCCAGCATTTT.